There are a few counts of the clone carrying this TCR beta chain. The target antigen is unknown. The junction does not match germline at one end; this may be a read error. The sample originates from a study of T cells in Graves' hyperthyroidism and ophthalmopathy. Notes on the study in general: Expanded thyroid clonotypes (above 0.001) were mostly also found in blood.

The germline V gene encodes CDR1 SGHAT and CDR2 FQNNGV. This CDR3 has 14 residues. Using RNA transcripts as the source, TCR beta CDR3 regions were amplified. Using the HTBI primer set, a first-round RT-PCR was run on the TCR CDR3. TCRdb re-called the multiplex PCR reads through MiXCR, storing one row per CDR3 protein. The table lists fewer than 850,000 distinct CDR3 sequences, 15% to 20% of them singletons, with roughly a sixth in the top ten. The TCR was taken from a man aged 50-60 years with Graves' hyperthyroidism. The sequencing sample was made of blood. V is TRBV11-2 and J is TRBJ2-1; no reliable D call. This chain's CDR3 is CASSMSNSYNEHFF. Here the CDR3 DNA reads TGTGCCAGCAGCATGTCTAACTCCTACAATGAGCATTTCTTC.